In its sample, the clone carrying this TCR beta chain was seen a few times. Its antigen is currently unknown. This sample is part of a study of blood T cells in healthy people across ages. Every donor contributed roughly 10 milliliters of peripheral blood by blood draw. PBMCs numbering at least 6 million were isolated per sample. Through a sample-barcoded 5' primer and a J-beta primer mix, a second PCR was run for roughly 6 to 11 cycles. Each cDNA was tagged by a template-switch adaptor containing 12 random nucleotides. Each CDR3 protein gets one entry after TCRdb re-called the 5' RACE reads with MiXCR. Seen here are over 600,000 distinct CDR3 sequences, about 42% observed once, and the top ten hold about a sixth. Study observations and caveats: Measured against age, TCR beta diversity per million T cells decreased in a roughly linear manner.

The germline gives CDR1 LGHDT, CDR2 YNNKEL (reference sequence). V was clipped by 0 bases and J by 5 bases, with 14 bases between them. The CDR3 is made up of 16 amino acids. The rearrangement joins TRBV3-1 to TRBJ2-1; D not resolved. This clonotype was obtained from a man aged 80 or over in good health. Sequencing was done on a sample of blood. The CDR3, as DNA: TGTGCCAGCAGCCAAGAATTGCCCCTTAGGGACAATGAGCAGTTCTTC. Its protein product is CASSQELPLRDNEQFF.